These 16 T cell receptor beta chains originate from one sample sequenced in a study of shared clonotypes between healthy human individuals. Assay used: immunoSEQ multiplex PCR; TCRdb lists only in-frame clones, some missing. The sample has about 110,000 clones, approximately 70% seen once. The sample consisted of memory CD8+ T cells sorted from blood. Regarding subset: CD45RO+ cells pooled with CCR7-negative TemRA cells. The source of these receptors is a woman under 40 in good health.

This clone occurred many times. This chain links TRBV21-1 with TRBJ1-1. TRBV21-1 is a pseudogene locus. The CDR3 loop spans 16 amino acids. CDR3 DNA sequence: TGTGCCAGCAGCTTCGTCCTGGGGGAGGGCATCTCTGAAGCTTTCTTT. Translating gives CASSFVLGEGISEAFF.

The V and J genes are TRBV7-9 and TRBJ1-2, with D perhaps matching TRBD1 (6 bases). Trimming removed 3 bases at V and 4 bases at J, with 12 bases between. From germline, CDR1 is SEHNR and CDR2 FQNEAQ (reference sequence). This CDR3 has 14 amino acids. The CDR3 region has the DNA TGTGCCAGCAGCTTTCTCCGGGACACCTATGGCTACACCTTC. It translates to CASSFLRDTYGYTF. Filled out from reference TRBV7-9 and TRBJ1-2, the complete variable domain reads DTGVSQNPRHKITKRGQNVTFRCDPISEHNRLYWYRQTLGQGPEFLTYFQNEAQLEKSRLLSDRFSAERPKGSFSTLEIQRTEQGDSAMYLCASSFLRDTYGYTFGSGTRLTVV.

This chain uses TRBV18 with TRBJ2-1; 9 nucleotides match TRBD2. The V gene end was trimmed by 0 bases and the J gene end by 7 bases; junction bases not matched to a gene: 19. Germline CDR1 is KGHSH and CDR2 is LQKENI. The CDR3 covers 20 residues. In DNA form, the CDR3 reads TGTGCCAGCTCACCACCGCTCACTTGGGAGTCTAGCGGGATTCAGAATGAGCAGTTCTTC. Translating gives CASSPPLTWESSGIQNEQFF.

This clone was picked up a small number of times. In DNA, the CDR3 is TGTGCCATCAGTGGGGGGACGGTCTCCTACGAGCAGTACTTC. Translation gives CAISGGTVSYEQYF. The J gene is TRBJ2-7, the V gene TRBV10-3; either TRBD1 or TRBD2 may fit D (5 bases each). This CDR3 contains 14 residues. Between the trimmed V and J ends, which lost 4 bases and 0 bases, there was a span of 10 bases. The germline CDR1 and CDR2 sequences are ENHRY and SYGVKD.

Details on this clone: This may be a read error, as it is one base from a much larger clone. Other DNA sequences in this specimen translate into the identical CDR3. The chain recombines TRBV28 with TRBJ2-7, with 7 bases aligning to TRBD1. Germline lookup yields CDR1 MDHEN and CDR2 SYDVKM. The CDR3 is made up of 13 amino acids. J lost 3 bases, V lost 6 bases, and 5 bases had no gene match. For the CDR3, the DNA is TGTGCCAGCAGGCCGGGACAGAGCTACGAGCAGTACTTC. It specifies CASRPGQSYEQYF.

The chain's CDR3 is CASSLAVAGAYEQYF. The DNA of the CDR3 is TGTGCCAGTAGCCTAGCCGTAGCGGGAGCCTACGAGCAGTACTTC. The chain joins TRBV19 to TRBJ2-7; 9 bases line up with TRBD2. Per the germline V gene, CDR1 is LNHDA and CDR2 is SQIVND (reference sequence). V lost 6 bases, J lost 2 bases, and 8 bases stayed unmatched. The CDR3 contains 15 residues.

The J gene is TRBJ2-5, the V gene TRBV21-1; the table's D call of TRBD2 was not tested on the DNA. The end of the DNA fits TRBJ2-7 better, so the J call may be wrong. TRBV21-1 is a documented pseudogene. This CDR3 is built from 13 residues. The CDR3 bases are TGTGCCAGCCCCGGGGGACCCTTCTACGAGCAGTACTTC. This sequence encodes CASPGGPFYEQYF.

This chain joins TRBV5-4 and TRBJ2-7; no definite D call. CDR1 SGHNT and CDR2 YYREEE come from the germline V gene (reference sequence). CDR3 length equals 15 residues. V shed 0 bases and J shed 1 base, with 11 bases lying between them. CDR3 sequence: CASSLDNLGSYEQYF. The CDR3 nucleotides are TGTGCCAGCAGCTTGGACAATTTAGGGTCCTACGAGCAGTACTTC.

The chain links TRBV16 to TRBJ1-3, with D possibly TRBD1 on 6 matching bases. This CDR3 is 16 amino acids long. V lost 0 bases and J lost 1, with 10 bases in between. Looked up from germline, CDR1 is KGHSY and CDR2 is FQNENV. CDR3 amino acids: CASSQSQGNSGNTIYF. Written as DNA, the CDR3 is TGTGCCAGCAGCCAATCACAGGGTAATTCTGGAAACACCATATATTTT.

On this clone: This may be a read error: a much more frequent sequence differs by one nucleotide. The sample has other DNA sequences that encode this CDR3 too. V is TRBV11-2 and J is TRBJ2-1, with D perhaps TRBD2 (5 bases). CDR1 and CDR2 (germline): SGHAT, FQNNGV. This CDR3 region has 15 residues. CDR3 sequence reads: CASSFAASSYNEQFF. As DNA, the CDR3 is TGTGCCAGCAGCTTCGCCGCTAGCTCCTACAATGAGCAATTCTTC.

This clone was seen a handful of times. J is TRBJ1-2 and V is TRBV6-5; D gene uncertain. Trimming took 7 bases from V and 3 from J, leaving 0 bases between them. This CDR3 contains 9 residues. CDR1 MNHEY and CDR2 SVGAGI come from the germline V gene. In nucleotides, the CDR3 is TGTGCCAGCAACTATGGCTACACCTTC. This codes for CASNYGYTF.

The chain links TRBV28 to TRBJ2-7; D gene unclear. Germline V CDR1 and CDR2: MDHEN, SYDVKM. Trimming removed 3 bases from V and 1 base from J, with 13 bases in between. The CDR3 length is 15 residues. CDR3: CASSFGPIGSYEQYF. The CDR3 region has the DNA TGTGCCAGCAGTTTCGGCCCAATAGGATCCTACGAGCAGTACTTC.

Regarding this clone: Within the sample, other DNA sequences also encode this same CDR3. The chain employs TRBV19 and TRBJ2-3; D assignment may be TRBD1 or TRBD2 (5 bases each). Germline V lookup: CDR1 LNHDA, CDR2 SQIVND (reference sequence). V lost 1 base to trimming and J lost 2 bases, with 7 bases between them. The CDR3 runs to 14 residues. CDR3: CASSIGDLTDTQYF. As DNA, the CDR3 is TGTGCCAGTAGTATAGGGGACCTCACAGATACGCAGTATTTT.

This clone was found a few times. The chain combines TRBV7-9 with TRBJ1-4; D perhaps matches TRBD1 (5 bases). Germline V gene lookup returns CDR1 SEHNR and CDR2 FQNEAQ (reference sequence). The length of the CDR3 is 18 residues. Between the trimmed V and J ends, which lost 5 bases and 3 bases, there was a span of 22 bases. CDR3 sequence (DNA): TGTGCCAGCAGCCTAGGGCGTGACGAGATCAGGGCTAATGAAAAACTGTTTTTT. Translation gives CASSLGRDEIRANEKLFF. Complete variable domain (other parts from reference TRBV7-9 and TRBJ1-4): DTGVSQNPRHKITKRGQNVTFRCDPISEHNRLYWYRQTLGQGPEFLTYFQNEAQLEKSRLLSDRFSAERPKGSFSTLEIQRTEQGDSAMYLCASSLGRDEIRANEKLFFGSGTQLSVL.

The chain has TRBV7-8 and TRBJ2-7; D may be TRBD1 (7 bases). Germline-derived CDR1 and CDR2 are SGHVS and FQNEAQ. V was trimmed by 6 bases and J by 3 bases, leaving 15 bases between them. The CDR3 runs to 14 residues. The CDR3 nucleotides read TGTGCCAGCAGTTCCCAGGGGGGACGCTACGAGCAGTACTTC. It specifies CASSSQGGRYEQYF. The full variable domain, with the rest looked up from reference TRBV7-8 and TRBJ2-7, is GAGVSQSPRYKVAKRGQDVALRCDPISGHVSLFWYQQALGQGPEFLTYFQNEAQLDKSGLPSDRFFAERPEGSVSTLKIQRTQQEDSAVYLCASSSQGGRYEQYFGPGTRLTVT.

Only one count was recorded for this clone. The CDR3 nucleotides are TGTGCCAGCGGGAGGGGCCTAGCGGTGATTTTGTTTGAGCAGTTCTTC. Amino acids: CASGRGLAVILFEQFF. The rearrangement joins TRBV2 to TRBJ2-1; TRBD2 matches 7 bases. CDR3 length: 16 amino acids. Trimming at V came to 8 bases and at J to 9 bases, leaving 19 bases not matched to a gene. Looked up from germline, CDR1 is SNHLY and CDR2 is FYNNEI.